A selection of T cell receptor beta chains follows, all from one sample in a study of Tregs in tolerant kidney transplant recipients. Profiled with immunoSEQ multiplex PCR; TCRdb holds only in-frame clones, not every one. The sample contains 55,000 to 75,000 clones, over 75% of which appear only once. Sequenced here: CD4+ T cells from blood (PBMCs), sampled 6 months after the transplant. The receptors were sampled from a human patient who received a combined kidney and bone marrow transplant. Some T cells may have originated in the graft donor. The CDR3 runs from the conserved cysteine through the conserved F or W. The D gene is left open where the match is weak. The listing skips clone size in some rows; elsewhere it reads once, few, many or a size class.

>14|-|TRBV7-2|TRBJ2-7|TRBD1
TGTGCCAGCAGCATTACAGGGGGCGGATACGAGCAGTACTTC
CASSITGGGYEQYF
>17|-|TRBV5-1|TRBJ2-2|TRBD2
TGCGCCAGCAGCTCCAAGGGAGCGGGAGCCGTCACCGGGGAGCTGTTTTTT
CASSSKGAGAVTGELFF
>15|-|TRBV18|TRBJ2-7|TRBD1
TGTGCCAGCTCACCACCCGGGACAGGGGGCGACGAGCAGTACTTC
CASSPPGTGGDEQYF
>14|few|TRBV6-7|TRBJ1-4|TRBD1
TGTGCCAGCAGCCTAGACAGGGTAAATGAAAAACTGTTTTTT
CASSLDRVNEKLFF
>14|-|TRBV7-9|TRBJ2-7|-
TGTGCCAGCAGCTTAGATATCACAGGCTACGAGCAGTACTTC
CASSLDITGYEQYF
>14|-|TRBV29-1|TRBJ2-3|TRBD2
TGCAGCGTTGAAGGCGGGAGGGCCGCAGATACGCAGTATTTT
CSVEGGRAADTQYF
>19|-|TRBV5-1|TRBJ2-1|-
TGCGCCAGCAGCCACCTCGGAAGCGAAAAATATAAATTCTACAATGAGCAGTTCTTC
CASSHLGSEKYKFYNEQFF
>13|few|TRBV7-2|TRBJ1-1|-
TGTGCCAGCAGCTTGTTGGCCAACACTGAAGCTTTCTTT
CASSLLANTEAFF
>16|-|TRBV7-3|TRBJ2-3|TRBD2
TGTGCCAGCAGCTCCTATAGCGGGGGTAGCACAGATACGCAGTATTTT
CASSSYSGGSTDTQYF
>17|-|TRBV7-6|TRBJ2-1|TRBD2
TGTGCCAGCAGCTCATTCAGCGGGATTAGCTCCTACAATGAGCAGTTCTTC
CASSSFSGISSYNEQFF
>14|-|TRBV7-5|TRBJ2-1|-
TGTGTCAGAAGCTTAGCGGGAGGGTACAATGAGCAGTTCTTC
CVRSLAGGYNEQFF
>14|-|TRBV2|TRBJ2-5|-
TGTGCCAGCAGTGGACAGGGACTTCAAGAGACCCAGTACTTC
CASSGQGLQETQYF
>16|-|TRBV10-3|TRBJ2-1|TRBD1
TGTGCCATCAAATCCGGGACAGCATTCTCCTACAATGAGCAGTTCTTC
CAIKSGTAFSYNEQFF
>18|-|TRBV21-1|TRBJ1-5|-
TGTGCCATTCCGAACCAACCGGGTGGCAGGGGAGAGAATCAGCCCCAGCATTTT
CAIPNQPGGRGENQPQHF
>13|-|TRBV2|TRBJ1-1|TRBD1
TGTGCCAGCAAAACAGGGGGCTGGACTGAAGCTTTCTTT
CASKTGGWTEAFF
>15|-|TRBV11-1|TRBJ2-3|-
TGTGCTAGCAGCTTAGGGGCAGTCGGCACAGATACGCAGTATTTT
CASSLGAVGTDTQYF
>12|-|TRBV7-2|TRBJ1-1|TRBD1
TGTGCCAGCAGCTCATACAGGGGGGAAGCTTTCTTT
CASSSYRGEAFF
>14|-|TRBV4-2|TRBJ2-1|-
TGTGCCAGCAGCCAAGGTAGCCGGTTCAATAAGCAGTTCTTC
CASSQGSRFNKQFF
>17|once|TRBV6-1|TRBJ2-6|-
TGTGCCAGCAGTGGATTTAACCGAGACTCTGGGGCCAACGTCCTGACTTTC
CASSGFNRDSGANVLTF
>15|-|TRBV10-3|TRBJ2-3|TRBD2
TGTGCCATCAGTGAATCAGCGGGAGTCACAGATACGCAGTATTTT
CAISESAGVTDTQYF
>14|-|TRBV27|TRBJ1-5|TRBD1
TGTGCCAGCAGCACCGGGACAGGGAGTCAGCCCCAGCATTTT
CASSTGTGSQPQHF
>17|-|TRBV11-2|TRBJ2-3|-
TGTGCCAGCAGCTCAAGAACCGGGTCCAACCCGACAGATACGCAGTATTTT
CASSSRTGSNPTDTQYF
>15|once|TRBV6-5|TRBJ1-6|-
TGTGCCAGCAGTTACGTTGACAGTCCTAATTCCCCCCTCCACTTT
CASSYVDSPNSPLHF
>14|-|TRBV5-6|TRBJ2-5|-
TGTGCCAGCAGCTTGGTGGTTTCAGAAGAGACCCAGTACTTC
CASSLVVSEETQYF
>14|few|TRBV19|TRBJ2-7|-
TGTGCCAGTAGGCCTACTAGTGTGGCCTACGAGCAGTACTTC
CASRPTSVAYEQYF
>11|-|TRBV20-1|TRBJ2-7|-
TGCAGTGCCAGTTGGCAGGGCGAGCAGTACTTC
CSASWQGEQYF
>15|-|TRBV19|TRBJ1-2|-
TGTGCCAGTAGTATTAGTTACGGGGATGGCTATGGCTACACCTTC
CASSISYGDGYGYTF
>16|-|TRBV23-1|TRBJ2-5|TRBD2
TGCGCCAATATGCTCAGGACTAGCGGGGGGAGGAAGACCCAGTACTTC
CANMLRTSGGRKTQYF
>12|-|TRBV19|TRBJ2-7|-
TGTGCCAGTAGTATCGGAGGCTACGAGCAGTACTTC
CASSIGGYEQYF
>15|-|TRBV18|TRBJ2-4|-
TGTGCCAGCTCACCAGGGCTTTCAGGCAAAAACATTCAGTACTTC
CASSPGLSGKNIQYF
>14|-|TRBV6-5|TRBJ2-2|-
TGTGCCAGCAGTTCCGGGACAACAACCGGGGAGCTGTTTTTT
CASSSGTTTGELFF
>13|-|TRBV2|TRBJ1-6|TRBD1
TGTGCCACACTATCGACAGGGGATTCACCCCTCCACTTT
CATLSTGDSPLHF
>16|once|TRBV5-1|TRBJ1-3|-
TGCGCCAGCAGCTTTGACGCAGGCCTCTCTGGAAACACCATATATTTT
CASSFDAGLSGNTIYF
>15|-|TRBV27|TRBJ2-4|-
TGTGCCAGCAGTTTATCCGACAGGGCCAAAAACATTCAGTACTTC
CASSLSDRAKNIQYF
>16|few|TRBV27|TRBJ2-2|TRBD1
TGTGCCAGCAGTCCAACCTGGACAGGTGGCACCGGGGAGCTGTTTTTT
CASSPTWTGGTGELFF
>12|-|TRBV19|TRBJ1-2|-
TGTGCCAGAAAGACAGATAACTATGGCTACACCTTC
CARKTDNYGYTF